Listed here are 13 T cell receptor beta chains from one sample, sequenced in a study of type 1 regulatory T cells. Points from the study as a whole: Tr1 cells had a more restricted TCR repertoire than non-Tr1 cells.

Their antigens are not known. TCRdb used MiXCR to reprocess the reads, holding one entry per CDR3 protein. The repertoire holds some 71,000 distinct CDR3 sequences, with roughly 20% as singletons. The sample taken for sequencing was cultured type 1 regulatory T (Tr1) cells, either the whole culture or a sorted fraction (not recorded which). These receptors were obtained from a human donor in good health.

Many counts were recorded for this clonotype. The CDR3 protein is CASSPQGNTEAFF. In DNA, the CDR3 is TGTGCCAGCTCACCACAGGGGAACACTGAAGCTTTCTTT. The chain is built from TRBV18 and TRBJ1-1; D remains ambiguous. Trimming cost V 1 base and J 1 base, with 4 bases left between them. Germline loops: CDR1 KGHSH, CDR2 LQKENI. The CDR3 has 13 amino acids.

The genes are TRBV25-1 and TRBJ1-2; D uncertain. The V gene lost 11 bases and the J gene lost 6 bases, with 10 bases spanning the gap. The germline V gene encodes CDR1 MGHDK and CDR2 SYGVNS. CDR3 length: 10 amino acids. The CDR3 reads CALRTDGYTF. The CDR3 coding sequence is TGTGCCCTCAGGACGGATGGCTACACCTTC.

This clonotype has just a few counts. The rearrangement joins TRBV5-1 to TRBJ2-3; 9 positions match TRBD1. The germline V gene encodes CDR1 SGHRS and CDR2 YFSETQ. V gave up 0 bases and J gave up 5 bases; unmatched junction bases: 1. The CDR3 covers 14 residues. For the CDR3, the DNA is TGCGCCAGCAGCTTGGGACAGGGGGGAGATACGCAGTATTTT. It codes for CASSLGQGGDTQYF.

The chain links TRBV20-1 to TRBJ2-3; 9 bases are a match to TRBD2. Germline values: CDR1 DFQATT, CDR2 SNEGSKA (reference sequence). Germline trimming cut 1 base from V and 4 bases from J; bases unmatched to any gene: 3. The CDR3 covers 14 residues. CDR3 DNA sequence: TGCAGTGCTAGAGCCGGCGGGAGGGCAGATACGCAGTATTTT. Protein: CSARAGGRADTQYF.

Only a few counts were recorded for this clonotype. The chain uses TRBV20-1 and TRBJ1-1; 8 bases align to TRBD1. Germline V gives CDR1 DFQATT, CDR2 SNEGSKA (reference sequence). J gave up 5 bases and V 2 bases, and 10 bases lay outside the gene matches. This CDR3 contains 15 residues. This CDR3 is CSARLWGDRGTEAFF. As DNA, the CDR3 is TGCAGTGCTAGACTGTGGGGCGACAGGGGAACTGAAGCTTTCTTT.

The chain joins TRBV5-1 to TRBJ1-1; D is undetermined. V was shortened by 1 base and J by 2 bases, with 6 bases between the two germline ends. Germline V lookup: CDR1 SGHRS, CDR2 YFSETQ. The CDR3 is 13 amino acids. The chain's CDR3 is CASSLLANTEAFF. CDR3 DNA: TGCGCCAGCAGCTTGCTTGCTAACACTGAAGCTTTCTTT. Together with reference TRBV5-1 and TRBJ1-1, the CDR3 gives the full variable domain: KAGVTQTPRYLIKTRGQQVTLSCSPISGHRSVSWYQQTPGQGLQFLFEYFSETQRNKGNFPGRFSGRQFSNSRSEMNVSTLELGDSALYLCASSLLANTEAFFGQGTRLTVV.

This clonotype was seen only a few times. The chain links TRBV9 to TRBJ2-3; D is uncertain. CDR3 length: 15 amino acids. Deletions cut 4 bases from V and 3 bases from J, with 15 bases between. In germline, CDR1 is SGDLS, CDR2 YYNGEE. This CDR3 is CASSFTAGSTDTQYF. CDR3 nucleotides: TGTGCCAGCAGCTTCACAGCAGGTTCAACAGATACGCAGTATTTT.

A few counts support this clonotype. Written as DNA, the CDR3 is TGTGCCAGCAGCTTAGTCCTGGGACTAGCGGGAGATGAGCAGTTCTTC. Amino acids: CASSLVLGLAGDEQFF. The V gene is TRBV7-2, the J gene TRBJ2-1; TRBD2 agrees at 14 bases. This CDR3 spans 16 amino acids. From germline, CDR1 is SGHTA and CDR2 FQGNSA. The V segment lost 1 base and the J segment 8 bases; nucleotides outside the gene matches: 4.

CDR3 coding DNA: TGTGCCAGCAGCTTAGGGGCGGGGCCTTCCGGGGAGCTGTTTTTT. Protein sequence: CASSLGAGPSGELFF. The rearrangement joins TRBV7-2 to TRBJ2-2, with a possible D match to TRBD2 (6 bases). The CDR3 contains 15 residues. The germline V and J ends were trimmed by 1 base and 6 bases, with 12 bases remaining between them. Germline CDR1 SGHTA, CDR2 FQGNSA. Drawing the rest from reference TRBV7-2 and TRBJ2-2, the complete variable domain is GAGVSQSPSNKVTEKGKDVELRCDPISGHTALYWYRQSLGQGLEFLIYFQGNSAPDKSGLPSDRFSAERTGGSVSTLTIQRTQQEDSAVYLCASSLGAGPSGELFFGEGSRLTVL.

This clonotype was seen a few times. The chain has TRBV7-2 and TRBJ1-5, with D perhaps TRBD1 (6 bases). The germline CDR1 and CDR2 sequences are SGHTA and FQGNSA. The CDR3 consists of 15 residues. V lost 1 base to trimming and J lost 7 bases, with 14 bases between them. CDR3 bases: TGTGCCAGCAGCTTAGGGGGGCAGCCTAGACAGCCCCAGCATTTT. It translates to CASSLGGQPRQPQHF.

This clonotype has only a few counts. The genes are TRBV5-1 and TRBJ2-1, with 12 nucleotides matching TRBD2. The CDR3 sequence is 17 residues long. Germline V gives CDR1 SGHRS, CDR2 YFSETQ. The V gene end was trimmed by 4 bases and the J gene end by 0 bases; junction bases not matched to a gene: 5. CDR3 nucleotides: TGCGCCAGCAGCACAGGACTAGCGGGAAGCTCCTACAATGAGCAGTTCTTC. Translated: CASSTGLAGSSYNEQFF.

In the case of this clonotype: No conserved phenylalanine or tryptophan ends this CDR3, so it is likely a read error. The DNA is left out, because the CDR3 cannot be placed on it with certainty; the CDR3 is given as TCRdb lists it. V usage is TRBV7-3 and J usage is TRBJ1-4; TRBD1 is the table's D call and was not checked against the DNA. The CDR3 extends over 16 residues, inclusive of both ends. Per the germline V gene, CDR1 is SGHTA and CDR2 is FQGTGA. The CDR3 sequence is CASGRVKILLRNRRGP.

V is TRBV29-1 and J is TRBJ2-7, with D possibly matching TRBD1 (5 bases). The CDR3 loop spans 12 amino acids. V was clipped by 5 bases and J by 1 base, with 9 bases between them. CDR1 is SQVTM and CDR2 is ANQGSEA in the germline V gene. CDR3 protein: CSVSDSSYEQYF. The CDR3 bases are TGCAGCGTTTCCGACAGTTCCTACGAGCAGTACTTC.